The source of this TCR beta chain is a study of blood T cell repertoires in COVID-19. In the study overall: PBMCs, B-cell-depleted T cells, or T cells were the source of the cDNA or gDNA that made up the material.

Living in 24 US areas, the participants were between roughly 18 and 89 years of age. Participant reports of clinical history set cohort assignment. Recovered status applied to Cohort 3 donors who had two consecutive negative PCRs. It also applied to those with clearance or with symptom resolution. Between the trimmed V and J ends, which lost 1 base and 0 bases, there was a span of 11 bases. Germline V gives CDR1 SGDLS, CDR2 YYNGEE. This CDR3 spans 16 amino acids. The protocol was immunoSEQ multiplex PCR, while the TCRdb copy is restricted to in-frame clones and leaves out a portion. The data contain about 300,000 clones, 70% to 90% of them seen just once; the ten biggest clones take up approximately 5%.

This chain links TRBV9 with TRBJ1-3; D is unresolved. What was sequenced was PBMCs or T cells enriched from blood (not recorded which). The receptor was derived from a woman aged 30 to 39 who had recovered from COVID-19. In DNA, the CDR3 is TGTGCCAGCAGCGTATATGCGGGCTTCTCTGGAAACACCATATATTTT. Amino acids: CASSVYAGFSGNTIYF.